What follows is one T cell receptor (beta chain) and its context. Additional DNA sequences in this sample encode the identical CDR3. The CDR3 totals 15 residues. With 6 bases removed from V and 1 base from J, the gap between germline ends came to 16 bases. The V gene's germline CDR1 is SGHTA and CDR2 FQGNSA. Repertoires were generated with immunoSEQ multiplex PCR, while TCRdb's copy carries only in-frame clones and drops some. The table has 130,000 or so clones, about 90% seen once; the top ten hold around 3%. These data come from a study of control samples from healthy donors and cancer patients. The TCR originated in a man in his sixties in good health. The sample consisted of blood. This sequence joins TRBV7-2 and TRBJ2-7; D possibly corresponds to TRBD2 (6 bases). The CDR3 nucleotides are TGTGCCAGCAGACCAACTAGCTTGAGTTCCTACGAGCAGTACTTC. Protein product: CASRPTSLSSYEQYF.